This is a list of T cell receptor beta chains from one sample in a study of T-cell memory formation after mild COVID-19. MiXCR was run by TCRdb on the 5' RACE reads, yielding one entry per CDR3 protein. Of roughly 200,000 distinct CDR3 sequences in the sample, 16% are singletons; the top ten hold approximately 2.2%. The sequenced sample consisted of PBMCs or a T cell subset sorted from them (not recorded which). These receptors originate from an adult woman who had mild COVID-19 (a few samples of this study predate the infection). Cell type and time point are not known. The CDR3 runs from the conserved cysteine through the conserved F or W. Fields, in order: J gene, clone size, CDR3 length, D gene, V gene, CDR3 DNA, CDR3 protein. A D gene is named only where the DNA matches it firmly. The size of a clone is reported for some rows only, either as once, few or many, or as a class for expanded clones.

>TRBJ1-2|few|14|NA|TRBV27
TGTGCCAGCAGTCCGGGCTCGGCTAACTATGGCTACACCTTC
CASSPGSANYGYTF
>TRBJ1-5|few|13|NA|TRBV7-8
TGTGCCAGCAGCTATAGCCGTAGTCAGCCCCAGCATTTT
CASSYSRSQPQHF
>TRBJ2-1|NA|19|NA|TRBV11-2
TGTGCCAGCAGCCGCAGGGGGGGAGCGGGAGTAAGTTCCTACAATGAGCAGTTCTTC
CASSRRGGAGVSSYNEQFF
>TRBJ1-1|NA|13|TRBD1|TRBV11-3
TGTGCCAGCAGCGCGGGACAGCCGGCCGAAGCTTTCTTT
CASSAGQPAEAFF
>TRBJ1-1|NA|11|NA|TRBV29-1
TGCAGCGCCGCCCTGAACACTGAAGCTTTCTTT
CSAALNTEAFF
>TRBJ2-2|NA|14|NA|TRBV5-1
TGCGCCAGCAGCGGGGAGAGGACCACTGGGGAGCTGTTTTTT
CASSGERTTGELFF
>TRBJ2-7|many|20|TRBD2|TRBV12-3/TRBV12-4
TGTGCCAGCAGTTTCCGGGTTTCCCTAAGCGGGAGGATCAACTCCTACGAGCAGTACTTC
CASSFRVSLSGRINSYEQYF
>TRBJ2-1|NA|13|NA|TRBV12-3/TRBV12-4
TGTGCCAGCAGTCCTATTATCCCTGATGAGCAGTTCTTC
CASSPIIPDEQFF
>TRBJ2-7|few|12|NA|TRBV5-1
TGCGCCTGTCGGTCGGGGAGCGACGAGCAGTACTTC
CACRSGSDEQYF
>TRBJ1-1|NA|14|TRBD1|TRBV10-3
TGTGCCATCAGTGATCAGGGGGAAAACACTGAAGCTTTCTTT
CAISDQGENTEAFF
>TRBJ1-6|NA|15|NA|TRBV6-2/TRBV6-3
TGTGCCAGCAGAAGCCTGGGGGTGCGGAATTCACCCCTCCACTTT
CASRSLGVRNSPLHF
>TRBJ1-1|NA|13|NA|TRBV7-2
TGTGCCAGCAGCTCCAGGGAGGACACTGAAGCTTTCTTT
CASSSREDTEAFF
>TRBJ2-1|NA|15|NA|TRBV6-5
TGTGCCAGCAGCCCGTCTATCGGGAGCTACAATGAGCAGTTCTTC
CASSPSIGSYNEQFF
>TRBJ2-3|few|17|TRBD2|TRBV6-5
TGTGCCAGCTTCTCCCGGTTGAGCGGGAGGAGCACAGATACGCAGTATTTT
CASFSRLSGRSTDTQYF
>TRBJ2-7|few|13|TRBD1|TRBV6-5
TGTGCCAGCAGAAAAGACAGGGCTGGCGAGCAGTACTTC
CASRKDRAGEQYF
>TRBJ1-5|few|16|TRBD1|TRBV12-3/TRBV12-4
TGTGCCAGCAGTGCGACCGGGACAGAGTTCAATCAGCCCCAGCATTTT
CASSATGTEFNQPQHF
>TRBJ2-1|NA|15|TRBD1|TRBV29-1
TGCAGCGTTGAGAGGGGACAGGGGGTTTACAATGAGCAGTTCTTC
CSVERGQGVYNEQFF
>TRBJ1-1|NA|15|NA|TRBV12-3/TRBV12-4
TGTGCCAGCAGTTTCCCATTGCCCATGAACACTGAAGCTTTCTTT
CASSFPLPMNTEAFF
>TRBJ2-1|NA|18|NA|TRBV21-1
TGTGCCAGCAGCAAAAATTCTGCGGGTAGGGGGCCGGACAATGAGCAGTTCTTC
CASSKNSAGRGPDNEQFF
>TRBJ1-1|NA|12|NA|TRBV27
TGTGCCAGCAGTGGGGGTGTCACTGAAGCTTTCTTT
CASSGGVTEAFF
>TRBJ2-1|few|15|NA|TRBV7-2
TGTGCCAGCAGATTTGACGTGAGCTCCTACAATGAGCAGTTCTTC
CASRFDVSSYNEQFF
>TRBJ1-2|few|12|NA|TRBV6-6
TGTGCCAGCAGAACTGATCGGGAGGTCTACACCTTC
CASRTDREVYTF
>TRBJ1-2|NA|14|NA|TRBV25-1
TGTGCCAGCAGTGGAGCAGGGGAGGGGGACGGCTACACCTTC
CASSGAGEGDGYTF
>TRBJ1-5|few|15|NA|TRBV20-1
TGCAGTGCTAACCCAGGGCGAATCAGCAATCAGCCCCAGCATTTT
CSANPGRISNQPQHF
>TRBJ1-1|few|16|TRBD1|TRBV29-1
TGCAGCGTACAACAGGGGGCTTTTCAAGGGAACACTGAAGCTTTCTTT
CSVQQGAFQGNTEAFF
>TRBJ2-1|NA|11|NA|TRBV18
TGTGCCAGTGATGGGAAGCGGGAGCAGTTCTTC
CASDGKREQFF
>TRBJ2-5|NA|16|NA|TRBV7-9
TGTGCCAGCAGCTCTTCCCGGGGTATGACGGAAGAGACCCAGTACTTC
CASSSSRGMTEETQYF
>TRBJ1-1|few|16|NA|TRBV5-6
TGTGCCAGCACCAACGCGGGGCAGGGGTGGTTGACTGAAGCTTTCTTT
CASTNAGQGWLTEAFF
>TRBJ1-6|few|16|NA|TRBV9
TGTGCCAGCAGCGTAGACGGGGGGGGCAGCAGGTCACCCCTCCACTTT
CASSVDGGGSRSPLHF
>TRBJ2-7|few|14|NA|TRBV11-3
TGTGCCAGCAGCCAGGCAGCCGGGGACTACGAGCAGTACTTC
CASSQAAGDYEQYF
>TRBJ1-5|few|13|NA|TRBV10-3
TGTGCCATCAGTGAGTCGCCACAATCAGCCCAGCATTTT
CAISESPQSAQHF
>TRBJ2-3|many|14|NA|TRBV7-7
TGTGCCAGCAGTAGGGCGGGCGGCACAGATACGCAGTATTTT
CASSRAGGTDTQYF
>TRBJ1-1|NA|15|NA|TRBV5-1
TGCGCCAGCAGCTTTTCCACTTCTGTGGACACTGAAGCTTTCTTT
CASSFSTSVDTEAFF
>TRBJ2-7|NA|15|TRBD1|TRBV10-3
TGTGCCATCAGTGAGCCCGGACAGGGAAGGAACGAGCAGTACTTC
CAISEPGQGRNEQYF
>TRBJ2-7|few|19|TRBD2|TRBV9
TGTGCCAGCAGCGTAGTCAGTTTTGTGAGACTAGCGGGATTCCACGAGCAGTACTTC
CASSVVSFVRLAGFHEQYF
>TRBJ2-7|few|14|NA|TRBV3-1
TGTGCCAGCAGCCACCGTATTGGTGGGGGGAGACAGTACTTC
CASSHRIGGGRQYF
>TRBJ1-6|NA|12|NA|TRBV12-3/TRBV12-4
TGTGCCAGCAGTTTAGGGGCTTCACCCCTCCACTTT
CASSLGASPLHF
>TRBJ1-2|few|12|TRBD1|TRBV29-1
TGCAGCGCGGGGGACAGGGGGAGAGGCTACACCTTC
CSAGDRGRGYTF
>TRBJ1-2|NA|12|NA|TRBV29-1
TGCAGCGTTGACGGGGGAACCTATGGCTACACCTTC
CSVDGGTYGYTF
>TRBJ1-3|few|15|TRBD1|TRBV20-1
TGCAGTGCTAGCCCCGGGACAGGGGCAGGAAACACCATATATTTT
CSASPGTGAGNTIYF
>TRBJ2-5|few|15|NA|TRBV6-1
TGTGCCAGCAAGAAGACATGGCCACTCCAAGAGACCCAGTACTTC
CASKKTWPLQETQYF
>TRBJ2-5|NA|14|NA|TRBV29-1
TGCAGCGTTGATGGTAGTCAAGGCCAAGAGACCCAGTACTTC
CSVDGSQGQETQYF
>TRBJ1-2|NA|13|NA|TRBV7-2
TGTGCCAGCAGCTCGGGACTCTACTATGGCTACACCTTC
CASSSGLYYGYTF
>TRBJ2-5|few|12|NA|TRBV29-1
TGCAGCGGCACGACAGGCCAAGAGACCCAGTACTTC
CSGTTGQETQYF
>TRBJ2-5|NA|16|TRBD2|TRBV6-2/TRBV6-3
TGTGCCAGCAGTTGGTTAGCGGGAGGGCCAGGAGAGACCCAGTACTTC
CASSWLAGGPGETQYF
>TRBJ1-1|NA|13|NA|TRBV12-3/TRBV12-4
TGTGCCAGCAGTCAGGGGCCCACGAGCCCAGCTTTCTTT
CASSQGPTSPAFF
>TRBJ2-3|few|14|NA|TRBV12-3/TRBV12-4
TGTGCCAGCAGTTTGACGGGGCGCACAGATACGCAGTATTTT
CASSLTGRTDTQYF
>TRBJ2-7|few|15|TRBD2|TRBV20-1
TGCAGTGCTAGAGATGGTGCGGGGGTTACCTACGAGCAGTACTTC
CSARDGAGVTYEQYF
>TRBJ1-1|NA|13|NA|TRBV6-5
TGTGCCAGCAGTTACAGGGAGGGCACTGAAGCTTTCTTT
CASSYREGTEAFF
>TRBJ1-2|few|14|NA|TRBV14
TGTGCCAGCAGCCGATCAGGGCCGGGCTATGGCTACACCTTC
CASSRSGPGYGYTF
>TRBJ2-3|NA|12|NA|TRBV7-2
TGTGCCAGCAGCTACTTAGGGCCCGGCGCTGCCTTT
CASSYLGPGAAF
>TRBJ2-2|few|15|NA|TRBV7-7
TGTGCCAGCAGCGCGACCGGGACCGGGGGCGGGGAGCTGTTTTTT
CASSATGTGGGELFF
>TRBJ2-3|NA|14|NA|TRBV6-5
TGTGCCAGCAGTGTTGGGGGAGGCTCAGATACGCAGTATTTT
CASSVGGGSDTQYF
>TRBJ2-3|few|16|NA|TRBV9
TGTGCCAGCAGCCTTACGACCTATTCTAGCACAGATACGCAGTATTTT
CASSLTTYSSTDTQYF
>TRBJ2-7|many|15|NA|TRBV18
TGTGCCAGCTCACCACCAGGGGTCAGATCCTACGAGCAGTACTTC
CASSPPGVRSYEQYF
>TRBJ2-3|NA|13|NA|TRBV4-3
TGCGCCAGCAGCCAAGATAAGTCTCATACGCAGTATTTT
CASSQDKSHTQYF
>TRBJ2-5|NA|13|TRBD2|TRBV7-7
TGTGCTGGGGGCGGGAGGAATTTCAGGACCCAGTACTTC
CAGGGRNFRTQYF